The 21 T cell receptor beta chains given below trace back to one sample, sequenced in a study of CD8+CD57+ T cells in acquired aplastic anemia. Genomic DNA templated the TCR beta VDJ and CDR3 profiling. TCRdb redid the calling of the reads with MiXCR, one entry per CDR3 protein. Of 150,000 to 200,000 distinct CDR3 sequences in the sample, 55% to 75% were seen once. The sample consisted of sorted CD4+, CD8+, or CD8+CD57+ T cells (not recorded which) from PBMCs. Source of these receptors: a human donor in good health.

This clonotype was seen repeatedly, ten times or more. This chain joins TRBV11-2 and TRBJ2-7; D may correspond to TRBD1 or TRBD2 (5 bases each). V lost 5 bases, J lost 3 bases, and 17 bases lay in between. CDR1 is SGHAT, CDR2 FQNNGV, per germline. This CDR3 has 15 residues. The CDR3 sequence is CASSQPGPGDYEQYF. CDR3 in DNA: TGTGCCAGCAGCCAGCCAGGGCCCGGGGACTACGAGCAGTACTTC.

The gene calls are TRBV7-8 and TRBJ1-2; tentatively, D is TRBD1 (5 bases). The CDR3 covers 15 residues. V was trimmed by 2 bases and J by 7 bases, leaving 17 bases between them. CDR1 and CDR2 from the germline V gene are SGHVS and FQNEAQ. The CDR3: CASSLSRGEGVGYTF. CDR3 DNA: TGTGCCAGCAGCTTAAGTCGAGGGGAGGGAGTTGGCTACACCTTC.

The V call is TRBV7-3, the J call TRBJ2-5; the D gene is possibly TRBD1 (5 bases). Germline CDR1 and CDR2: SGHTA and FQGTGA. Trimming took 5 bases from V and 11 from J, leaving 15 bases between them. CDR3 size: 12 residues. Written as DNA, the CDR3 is TGTGCCAGCAGCCGAGACGTGGGGCTACAGTACTTC. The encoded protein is CASSRDVGLQYF.

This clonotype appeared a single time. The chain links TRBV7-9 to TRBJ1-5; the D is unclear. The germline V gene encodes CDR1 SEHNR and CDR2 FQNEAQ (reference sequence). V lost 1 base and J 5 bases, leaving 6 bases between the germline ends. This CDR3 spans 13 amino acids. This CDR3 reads CASSLGRDQPQHF. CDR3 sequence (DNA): TGTGCCAGCAGCTTAGGTCGGGATCAGCCCCAGCATTTT.

In DNA form, the CDR3 reads TGTGCCAGCAGCTTAACGGGGCCCGGGTCGTACAATGAGCAGTTCTTC. This encodes CASSLTGPGSYNEQFF. V gene TRBV7-3 combines with J gene TRBJ2-1; D is possibly TRBD1 (5 bases). Looked up from germline, CDR1 is SGHTA and CDR2 is FQGTGA. V shed 0 bases and J shed 4 bases, with 13 bases lying between them. The CDR3 runs to 16 residues.

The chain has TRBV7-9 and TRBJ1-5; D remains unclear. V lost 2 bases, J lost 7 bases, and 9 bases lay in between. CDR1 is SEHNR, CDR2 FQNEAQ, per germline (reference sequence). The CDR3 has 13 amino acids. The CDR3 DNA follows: TGTGCCAGCAGCTTATCGGAGGTGCAGCCCCAGCATTTT. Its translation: CASSLSEVQPQHF.

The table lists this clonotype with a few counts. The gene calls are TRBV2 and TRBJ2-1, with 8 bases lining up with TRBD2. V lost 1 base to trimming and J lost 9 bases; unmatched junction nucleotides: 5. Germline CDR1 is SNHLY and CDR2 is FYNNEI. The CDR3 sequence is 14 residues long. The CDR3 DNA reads TGTGCCAGCAGTGAAGGGACTAGCAATGGTGAGCAGTTCTTC. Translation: CASSEGTSNGEQFF. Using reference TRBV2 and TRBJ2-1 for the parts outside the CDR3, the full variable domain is EPEVTQTPSHQVTQMGQEVILRCVPISNHLYFYWYRQILGQKVEFLVSFYNNEISEKSEIFDDQFSVERPDGSNFTLKIRSTKLEDSAMYFCASSEGTSNGEQFFGPGTRLTVL.

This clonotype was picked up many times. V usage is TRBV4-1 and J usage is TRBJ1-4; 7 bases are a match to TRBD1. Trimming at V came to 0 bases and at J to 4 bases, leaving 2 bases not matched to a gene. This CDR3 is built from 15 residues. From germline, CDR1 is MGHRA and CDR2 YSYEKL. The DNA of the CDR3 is TGCGCCAGCAGCCAAGAGCCAGGGGGTAATGAAAAACTGTTTTTT. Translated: CASSQEPGGNEKLFF.

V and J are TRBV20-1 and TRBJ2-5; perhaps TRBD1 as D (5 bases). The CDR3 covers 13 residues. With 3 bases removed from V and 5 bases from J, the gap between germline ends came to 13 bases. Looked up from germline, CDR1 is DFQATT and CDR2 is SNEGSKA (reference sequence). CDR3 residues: CSARVSGWETQYF. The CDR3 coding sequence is TGCAGTGCTAGGGTTTCAGGGTGGGAGACCCAGTACTTC.

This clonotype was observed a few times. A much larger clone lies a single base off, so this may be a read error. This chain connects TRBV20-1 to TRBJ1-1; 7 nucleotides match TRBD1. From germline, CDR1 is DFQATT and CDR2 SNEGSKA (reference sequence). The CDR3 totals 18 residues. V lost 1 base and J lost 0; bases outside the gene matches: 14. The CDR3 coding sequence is TGCAGTGCTAGAGGGACGGGGACAGAAACTTCCATGAACACTGAAGCTTTCTTT. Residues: CSARGTGTETSMNTEAFF.

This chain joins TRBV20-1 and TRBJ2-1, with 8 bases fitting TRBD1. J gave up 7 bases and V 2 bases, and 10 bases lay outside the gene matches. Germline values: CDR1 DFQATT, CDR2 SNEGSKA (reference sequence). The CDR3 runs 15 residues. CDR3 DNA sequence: TGCAGTGCTAGATCATCACCAGGGGGCAGGAATGAGCAGTTCTTC. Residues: CSARSSPGGRNEQFF.

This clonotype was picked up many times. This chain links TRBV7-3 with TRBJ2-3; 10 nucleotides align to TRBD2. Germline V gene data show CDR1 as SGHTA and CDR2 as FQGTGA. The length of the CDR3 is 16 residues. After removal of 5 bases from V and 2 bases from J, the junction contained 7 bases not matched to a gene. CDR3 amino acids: CASSPRTSGNTDTQYF. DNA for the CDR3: TGTGCCAGCAGCCCCAGGACTAGCGGTAACACAGATACGCAGTATTTT.

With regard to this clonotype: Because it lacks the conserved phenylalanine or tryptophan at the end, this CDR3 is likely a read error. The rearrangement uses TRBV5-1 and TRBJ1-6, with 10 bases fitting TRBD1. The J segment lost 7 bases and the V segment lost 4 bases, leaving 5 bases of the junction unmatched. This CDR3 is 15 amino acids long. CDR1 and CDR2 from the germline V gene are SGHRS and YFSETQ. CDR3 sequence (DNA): TGCGCCAGCAGCCTGGGGGACAGGGGCAATTCACCCCTCCACTGT. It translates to CASSLGDRGNSPLHC.

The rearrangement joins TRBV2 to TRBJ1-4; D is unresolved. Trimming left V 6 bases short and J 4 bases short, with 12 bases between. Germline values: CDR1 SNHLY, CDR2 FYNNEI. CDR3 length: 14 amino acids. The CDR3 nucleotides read TGTGCCAGCAGGGTCGGTTTCATTAATGAAAAACTGTTTTTT. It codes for CASRVGFINEKLFF.

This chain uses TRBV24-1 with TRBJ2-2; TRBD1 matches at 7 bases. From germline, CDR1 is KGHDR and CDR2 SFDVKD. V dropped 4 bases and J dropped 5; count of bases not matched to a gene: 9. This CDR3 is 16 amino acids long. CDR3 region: CATSDPIGGGTGELFF. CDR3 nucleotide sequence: TGTGCCACCAGTGACCCGATAGGGGGCGGGACCGGGGAGCTGTTTTTT.

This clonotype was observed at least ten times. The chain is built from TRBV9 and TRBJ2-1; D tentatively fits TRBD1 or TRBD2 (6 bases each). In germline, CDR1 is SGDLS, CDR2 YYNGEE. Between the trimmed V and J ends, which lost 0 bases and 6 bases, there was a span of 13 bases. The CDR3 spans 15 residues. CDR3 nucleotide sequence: TGTGCCAGCAGCGTAGCTGGGGGGCAGGGCAATGAGCAGTTCTTC. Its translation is CASSVAGGQGNEQFF.

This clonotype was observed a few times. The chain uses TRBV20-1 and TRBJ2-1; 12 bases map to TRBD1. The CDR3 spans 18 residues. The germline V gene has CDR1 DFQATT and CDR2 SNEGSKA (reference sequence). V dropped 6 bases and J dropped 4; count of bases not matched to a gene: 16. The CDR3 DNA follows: TGCAGTGCCCCCGACCGGGACAGGGGGCCCGGGTCGTACAATGAGCAGTTCTTC. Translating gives CSAPDRDRGPGSYNEQFF.

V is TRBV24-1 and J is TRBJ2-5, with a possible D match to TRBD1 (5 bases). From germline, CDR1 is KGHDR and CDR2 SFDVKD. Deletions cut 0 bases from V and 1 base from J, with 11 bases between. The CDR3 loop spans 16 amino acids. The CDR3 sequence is CATSDLHQGSQETQYF. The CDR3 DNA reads TGTGCCACCAGTGATTTGCACCAGGGCTCCCAAGAGACCCAGTACTTC.

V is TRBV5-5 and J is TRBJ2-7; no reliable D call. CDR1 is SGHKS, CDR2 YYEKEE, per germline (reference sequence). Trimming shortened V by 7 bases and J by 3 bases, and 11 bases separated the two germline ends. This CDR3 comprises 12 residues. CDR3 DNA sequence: TGTGCCAGCCGCGGTAAGGACTACGAGCAGTACTTC. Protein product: CASRGKDYEQYF. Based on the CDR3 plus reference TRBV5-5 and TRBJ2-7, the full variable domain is DAGVTQSPTHLIKTRGQQVTLRCSPISGHKSVSWYQQVLGQGPQFIFQYYEKEERGRGNFPDRFSARQFPNYSSELNVNALLLGDSALYLCASRGKDYEQYFGPGTRLTVT.

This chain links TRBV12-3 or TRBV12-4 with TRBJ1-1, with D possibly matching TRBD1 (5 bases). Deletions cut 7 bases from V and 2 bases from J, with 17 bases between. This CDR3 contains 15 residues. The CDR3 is CASTSLDTANTEAFF. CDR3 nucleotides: TGTGCCAGCACCTCTCTGGACACGGCTAACACTGAAGCTTTCTTT.

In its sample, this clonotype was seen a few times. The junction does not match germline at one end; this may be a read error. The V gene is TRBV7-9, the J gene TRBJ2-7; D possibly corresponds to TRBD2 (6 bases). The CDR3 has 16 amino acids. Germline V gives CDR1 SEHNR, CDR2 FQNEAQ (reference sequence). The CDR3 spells CASSLAAGTRTYEQYF. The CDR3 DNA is TGTGCCAGCAGTTTAGCGGCCGGGACGCGAACCTACGAGCAGTACTTC.